A selection of T cell receptor beta chains follows, all from one sample in a study of shared clonotypes between healthy human individuals. Assay: immunoSEQ multiplex PCR; the TCRdb copy retains only in-frame clones and omits some. Seen here are about 2 million clones, roughly 95% observed once, and the top ten hold about 1.1%. The sequenced sample consisted of naive CD8+ T cells sorted from blood. The receptors come from a man between 18 and 29 years old in good health. The CDR3 runs from the conserved cysteine through the conserved F or W. A D gene is named only where the DNA matches it firmly. Clone size is stated in some rows and not others, as once, few, many or a class when expanded.

CDR3nt: TGCGCCAGCAGCCAAAAAGCGGGTAGCTCCTACGAGCAGTACTTC; CDR3aa: CASSQKAGSSYEQYF; j_gene: TRBJ2-7; v_gene: TRBV4-1; abundance: NA; d_gene: NA
CDR3nt: TGTGCCAGCAGTTTACGCGGGCCCGAATACGAGCAGTACTTC; CDR3aa: CASSLRGPEYEQYF; j_gene: TRBJ2-7; v_gene: TRBV27; abundance: once; d_gene: NA
CDR3nt: TGCGCCAGCAGCCAAGGATCCGAGCAGTACTTC; CDR3aa: CASSQGSEQYF; j_gene: TRBJ2-7; v_gene: TRBV4-1; abundance: NA; d_gene: NA
CDR3nt: TGTGCCACCAGCAGAGATCGGCTAGGGCATGAAAAACTGTTTTTT; CDR3aa: CATSRDRLGHEKLFF; j_gene: TRBJ1-4; v_gene: TRBV15; abundance: NA; d_gene: NA
CDR3nt: TGTGCCAGCAGCCCTAACTCAGGGAGTGGGGGTACAGATACGCAGTATTTT; CDR3aa: CASSPNSGSGGTDTQYF; j_gene: TRBJ2-3; v_gene: TRBV7-9; abundance: NA; d_gene: NA
CDR3nt: TGTGCCAGCAGCAACCTGGTAAACACTGAAGCTTTCTTT; CDR3aa: CASSNLVNTEAFF; j_gene: TRBJ1-1; v_gene: TRBV5-6; abundance: NA; d_gene: NA
CDR3nt: TGTGCCAGCAGCCGGGGACTAGTTATTTGGGGAAACAATGAGCAGTTCTTC; CDR3aa: CASSRGLVIWGNNEQFF; j_gene: TRBJ2-1; v_gene: TRBV14; abundance: NA; d_gene: TRBD2
CDR3nt: TGCGCCAGCAGTCGGAACGGGGGGGGGAACCAAGAGACCCAGTACTTC; CDR3aa: CASSRNGGGNQETQYF; j_gene: TRBJ2-5; v_gene: TRBV10-2; abundance: NA; d_gene: TRBD2
CDR3nt: TGCGCCAGCAGTGTTTCGTACGAGCAGTACTTC; CDR3aa: CASSVSYEQYF; j_gene: TRBJ2-7; v_gene: TRBV10-2; abundance: NA; d_gene: NA
CDR3nt: TGTGCCATCAGTGAGACGACCGAATACGAGCAGTACTTC; CDR3aa: CAISETTEYEQYF; j_gene: TRBJ2-7; v_gene: TRBV10-3; abundance: NA; d_gene: NA
CDR3nt: TGTGCTAGTGGTTTGGGCCAGTCGACCGGGGAGCTGTTTTTT; CDR3aa: CASGLGQSTGELFF; j_gene: TRBJ2-2; v_gene: TRBV12-5; abundance: NA; d_gene: NA
CDR3nt: TGTGCCAGCAGCGGCGGGGCGCTCACTGAAGCTTTCTTT; CDR3aa: CASSGGALTEAFF; j_gene: TRBJ1-1; v_gene: TRBV9; abundance: NA; d_gene: NA
CDR3nt: TGTGCCAGCAGTTGGGTCGGGGGGGCTGGCGGGGAGCTGTTTTTT; CDR3aa: CASSWVGGAGGELFF; j_gene: TRBJ2-2; v_gene: TRBV27; abundance: once; d_gene: TRBD2
CDR3nt: TGTGCCAGCAGTTTTGCGGGACTAGCCGTTTACGAGCAGTACTTC; CDR3aa: CASSFAGLAVYEQYF; j_gene: TRBJ2-7; v_gene: TRBV27; abundance: NA; d_gene: TRBD2
CDR3nt: TGTGCCAGCAGCTTGGCCCACAGCAATGAGCAGTTCTTC; CDR3aa: CASSLAHSNEQFF; j_gene: TRBJ2-1; v_gene: TRBV5-6; abundance: NA; d_gene: NA
CDR3nt: TGTGCCAGCAGTGAGTCTAGCGGGAGCTACGAGCAGTACTTC; CDR3aa: CASSESSGSYEQYF; j_gene: TRBJ2-7; v_gene: TRBV2; abundance: NA; d_gene: TRBD2
CDR3nt: TGTGCCAGCAGTTTTTACGGGACTGAAGCTTTCTTT; CDR3aa: CASSFYGTEAFF; j_gene: TRBJ1-1; v_gene: TRBV6-5; abundance: once; d_gene: NA
CDR3nt: TGTGCCAGCAGCGCCCTCCTAGCGGGAGGGCCCGATGAGCAGTTCTTC; CDR3aa: CASSALLAGGPDEQFF; j_gene: TRBJ2-1; v_gene: TRBV9; abundance: NA; d_gene: TRBD2
CDR3nt: TGTGCCAGTTCTGATCGGGACGTTTCATTCGAGCAGTACTTC; CDR3aa: CASSDRDVSFEQYF; j_gene: TRBJ2-7; v_gene: TRBV6-4; abundance: once; d_gene: NA
CDR3nt: TGTGCCAGCAGCGAGGGAGGGGGCCTCAATCAGCCCCAGCATTTT; CDR3aa: CASSEGGGLNQPQHF; j_gene: TRBJ1-5; v_gene: TRBV9; abundance: NA; d_gene: TRBD1
CDR3nt: TGTGCCAGCAGTATACTAGCGGGGGGAGGGGATGAGCAGTTCTTC; CDR3aa: CASSILAGGGDEQFF; j_gene: TRBJ2-1; v_gene: TRBV27; abundance: NA; d_gene: TRBD2
CDR3nt: TGTGCCAGCAGTTTTCGGGCGGAAAATAGGTGGGAGACCCAGTACTTC; CDR3aa: CASSFRAENRWETQYF; j_gene: TRBJ2-5; v_gene: TRBV28; abundance: NA; d_gene: NA
CDR3nt: TGTGCCAGTAGTAATTTCCCGGGACTAGCGGGATGTAGCACAGATACGCAGTATTTT; CDR3aa: CASSNFPGLAGCSTDTQYF; j_gene: TRBJ2-3; v_gene: TRBV19; abundance: NA; d_gene: TRBD2
CDR3nt: TGCAGCGTCAACGGTTGGGGGTACGAGCAGTACTTC; CDR3aa: CSVNGWGYEQYF; j_gene: TRBJ2-7; v_gene: TRBV29-1; abundance: NA; d_gene: NA
CDR3nt: TGTGCCACCAGCAGAGCCACGGGGAACGAGCAGTACTTC; CDR3aa: CATSRATGNEQYF; j_gene: TRBJ2-7; v_gene: TRBV15; abundance: NA; d_gene: NA
CDR3nt: TGCAGCGTGCTGGAGGACACAGATACGCAGTATTTT; CDR3aa: CSVLEDTDTQYF; j_gene: TRBJ2-3; v_gene: TRBV29-1; abundance: NA; d_gene: NA
CDR3nt: TGTGCCAGCAGCGGATTGGCAGGGGATTCTGTTGGCTACACCTTC; CDR3aa: CASSGLAGDSVGYTF; j_gene: TRBJ1-2; v_gene: TRBV9; abundance: NA; d_gene: NA
CDR3nt: TGTGCCAGCAGTTACGCAGGGAATGGCTACACCTTC; CDR3aa: CASSYAGNGYTF; j_gene: TRBJ1-2; v_gene: TRBV6-5; abundance: NA; d_gene: NA
CDR3nt: TGTGCCAGCAGCCGAAGCGGGGGGAACACCGGGGAGCTGTTTTTT; CDR3aa: CASSRSGGNTGELFF; j_gene: TRBJ2-2; v_gene: TRBV7-6; abundance: NA; d_gene: TRBD2
CDR3nt: TGTGCCAGTATGCTGGGCACTGAAGCTTTCTTT; CDR3aa: CASMLGTEAFF; j_gene: TRBJ1-1; v_gene: TRBV19; abundance: NA; d_gene: NA
CDR3nt: TGTGCCTGGAGTGTATCCTTCGGGGGCCCTGGGGCCAACGTCCTGACTTTC; CDR3aa: CAWSVSFGGPGANVLTF; j_gene: TRBJ2-6; v_gene: TRBV30; abundance: NA; d_gene: NA
CDR3nt: TGTGCCAGCAGCGTAGAGGGCAGCACCGGGGAGCTGTTTTTT; CDR3aa: CASSVEGSTGELFF; j_gene: TRBJ2-2; v_gene: TRBV9; abundance: NA; d_gene: NA
CDR3nt: TGTGCCACCAGCAGCATGGGGGACGAGCAGTACTTC; CDR3aa: CATSSMGDEQYF; j_gene: TRBJ2-7; v_gene: TRBV15; abundance: once; d_gene: NA
CDR3nt: TGTGCCAGCAGTGAGGACCTCCACACCACGACTGGAAACACCATATATTTT; CDR3aa: CASSEDLHTTTGNTIYF; j_gene: TRBJ1-3; v_gene: TRBV6-1; abundance: NA; d_gene: NA
CDR3nt: TGTGCCAGCAGTCTAACCGAGGCAGGGGGCAGCTACGAGCAGTACTTC; CDR3aa: CASSLTEAGGSYEQYF; j_gene: TRBJ2-7; v_gene: TRBV6-6; abundance: NA; d_gene: TRBD1
CDR3nt: TGTGCCAGCAGTCCCCACAATGGGAGGGACTCTCAGCCCCAGCATTTT; CDR3aa: CASSPHNGRDSQPQHF; j_gene: TRBJ1-5; v_gene: TRBV27; abundance: NA; d_gene: NA
CDR3nt: TGTGCCAGCAGCTTAGATGGGGAAGAGACCCAGTACTTC; CDR3aa: CASSLDGEETQYF; j_gene: TRBJ2-5; v_gene: TRBV11-2; abundance: few; d_gene: NA
CDR3nt: TGTGCCTGGAACCCGCTAGGACAGGGTACCGGCCCAGATACGCAGTATTTT; CDR3aa: CAWNPLGQGTGPDTQYF; j_gene: TRBJ2-3; v_gene: TRBV30; abundance: once; d_gene: TRBD1
CDR3nt: TGTGCCAGCAGCTTGTGGGATAGTTACGAGCAGTACTTC; CDR3aa: CASSLWDSYEQYF; j_gene: TRBJ2-7; v_gene: TRBV5-8; abundance: NA; d_gene: NA
CDR3nt: TGTGCTAGCAGCTTAGAGGGAAGTTGGGGAGAAGAGACCCAGTACTTC; CDR3aa: CASSLEGSWGEETQYF; j_gene: TRBJ2-5; v_gene: TRBV7-7; abundance: NA; d_gene: NA
CDR3nt: TGTGCCAGCAGGCCTCAATGGGATGAGCAGTTCTTC; CDR3aa: CASRPQWDEQFF; j_gene: TRBJ2-1; v_gene: TRBV11-2; abundance: once; d_gene: NA
CDR3nt: TGTGCCAGCAGCTTGGGGGGATTGGGCAATCAGCCCCAGCATTTT; CDR3aa: CASSLGGLGNQPQHF; j_gene: TRBJ1-5; v_gene: TRBV5-6; abundance: NA; d_gene: NA
CDR3nt: TGTGCCAGCACCCCGATAGCGATAAATACGCAGTATTTT; CDR3aa: CASTPIAINTQYF; j_gene: TRBJ2-3; v_gene: TRBV13; abundance: NA; d_gene: NA
CDR3nt: TGCAGCGTTTATACTAGCGCGGGCGGCTACACCTTC; CDR3aa: CSVYTSAGGYTF; j_gene: TRBJ1-2; v_gene: TRBV29-1; abundance: NA; d_gene: NA
CDR3nt: TGTGCCAGTAGTATGTTCTCGGGAACCACTGAAGCTTTCTTT; CDR3aa: CASSMFSGTTEAFF; j_gene: TRBJ1-1; v_gene: TRBV19; abundance: NA; d_gene: NA
CDR3nt: TGTGCCAGCAGCGTAGCAGGAAACACAGATACGCAGTATTTT; CDR3aa: CASSVAGNTDTQYF; j_gene: TRBJ2-3; v_gene: TRBV9; abundance: few; d_gene: NA
CDR3nt: TGTGCCAGCGCCCTAAGTGGGGGGCCCTACGAGCAGTACTTC; CDR3aa: CASALSGGPYEQYF; j_gene: TRBJ2-7; v_gene: TRBV18; abundance: NA; d_gene: NA
CDR3nt: TGTGCCAGCAGCTTATTGGAAGGGAAAGCTTTCTTT; CDR3aa: CASSLLEGKAFF; j_gene: TRBJ1-1; v_gene: TRBV7-9; abundance: NA; d_gene: NA
CDR3nt: TGTGCCAGCACGGGGGAGGACAGTCCTGACTATGGCTACACCTTC; CDR3aa: CASTGEDSPDYGYTF; j_gene: TRBJ1-2; v_gene: TRBV5-6; abundance: NA; d_gene: NA
CDR3nt: TGTGCTAGTGGTCCTTGGGACAGATCCTACGAGCAGTACTTC; CDR3aa: CASGPWDRSYEQYF; j_gene: TRBJ2-7; v_gene: TRBV12-5; abundance: NA; d_gene: TRBD1
CDR3nt: TGTGCCAGCAGTTACGGCGGAGACTACAATGAGCAGTTCTTC; CDR3aa: CASSYGGDYNEQFF; j_gene: TRBJ2-1; v_gene: TRBV6-5; abundance: NA; d_gene: NA
CDR3nt: TGTGCCAGCAGGGAGGAAGCCACTGAAGCTTTCTTT; CDR3aa: CASREEATEAFF; j_gene: TRBJ1-1; v_gene: TRBV2; abundance: NA; d_gene: NA
CDR3nt: TGTGCCAGCAGCTTAGTAGGGACAGGGTTGGCCTATGGCTACACCTTC; CDR3aa: CASSLVGTGLAYGYTF; j_gene: TRBJ1-2; v_gene: TRBV7-9; abundance: once; d_gene: TRBD1
CDR3nt: TGTGCCAGCAGTCGTATCGGAGAAGAGTACGAGCAGTACTTC; CDR3aa: CASSRIGEEYEQYF; j_gene: TRBJ2-7; v_gene: TRBV27; abundance: NA; d_gene: NA